This T cell receptor beta chain was recovered during a study of beta chain features in type 1 diabetes. Study-level findings and limits: The study found moderately but significantly shorter TCRB CDR3s in all four CD4+ subsets of Type 1 diabetes patients. Insertions at VDJ junctions were less frequent in type 1 diabetes patients. These patients also deleted more nucleotides at the same junctions.

This clone was seen a handful of times. No antigen is known for it. V was cut by 4 bases and J by 6 bases, with 18 bases left in between. Germline lookup yields CDR1 SGHRS and CDR2 YFSETQ. This CDR3 has 15 residues. As every portion of the isolated RNA was reverse transcribed, the sequencing read expressed TCRB transcripts. The data were produced by immunoSEQ multiplex PCR, yet TCRdb's version contains in-frame clones alone and is incomplete. The sample carries fewer than 300,000 clones, roughly 10% recorded once. The rearrangement uses TRBV5-1 and TRBJ2-3; a possible D gene is TRBD1 (7 bases). The sequence was obtained from a man younger than 45 with type 1 diabetes. Material for sequencing was naive CD4+ T cells from blood. The CDR3 nucleotides read TGCGCCAGCAGCCCCTGGGACAGCGCGGGGGATACGCAGTATTTT. It specifies CASSPWDSAGDTQYF.